This T cell receptor (beta chain) was sequenced during a study of cytomegalovirus exposure and HLA in healthy donors. Turning to this clone: Antigen unknown.

CDR1 is KGHSH, CDR2 LQKENI, per germline. V shed 6 bases and J shed 3 bases, with 17 bases lying between them. This CDR3 comprises 15 residues. Primers for the PCR totalled 60 Vbeta and 13 Jbeta. Libraries were prepared by immunoSEQ multiplex PCR; TCRdb keeps only in-frame clonotypes and omits some of them. The sample records 65,000 to 85,000 clones, 70% to 90% being singletons. Study results and limitations: Per a prior analysis, the majority of TCR beta V segments were productive roughly 87% or roughly 30% of the time. What a later analysis reportedly showed was that an Asian-associated ancestry cluster had fewer N-insertions than the roughly 670-donor mean. In a later analysis, TCR association rates varied by HLA locus: DRB1 most, HLA-C fewest.

Source material: PBMCs. The sequence was collected from a woman in her 30s in good health and CMV-seronegative. The J gene is TRBJ2-5, the V gene TRBV18; D is possibly TRBD1 (7 bases). DNA for the CDR3: TGTGCCAGCTCCACCCGACAGGGAGGCGAAGAGACCCAGTACTTC. Translated: CASSTRQGGEETQYF.